Detailed here is one T cell receptor beta chain. This sample was included in a study of blood T cell repertoires in COVID-19. Whole-study context: Specimens from acute and convalescent COVID-19 originated in the United States, Italy and Spain.

Original processing notes: Estimates of nucleated cell counts were drawn from the amplification of reference gene primers. Sequencing was performed with immunoSEQ multiplex PCR; in TCRdb, only in-frame clones are kept and a portion is missing. The DNA was the basis for D and trimming; V, J and clone size are from that table. This repertoire shows approximately 310,000 clones, 80% to 90% found once; its top ten account for 2.2%. This CDR3 region has 14 residues. V was pared by 2 bases and J by 0 bases, with 8 bases between. Per the germline V gene, CDR1 is SGHRS and CDR2 is YFSETQ. Sequenced input: PBMCs or T cells enriched from blood (not recorded which). The V call is TRBV5-1, the J call TRBJ1-2; D remains unclear. This sequence was found in a man aged 30-40 years who had recovered from COVID-19. The CDR3 sequence is CASSFSPANYGYTF. In DNA, the CDR3 is TGCGCCAGCAGCTTCTCCCCGGCTAACTATGGCTACACCTTC.